The rows below give T cell receptor beta chains drawn from one sample of a study of post-analysis software for immune sequencing data. One entry per CDR3 protein, called by TCRdb with MiXCR from the PCR reads. Of about 820,000 distinct CDR3 sequences listed, roughly 50% are singletons. Sample: blood. The receptors come from a girl aged 10-17 years with multiple sclerosis. The CDR3 runs from the conserved cysteine through the conserved F or W. D genes are given only for firm matches. A clone size is listed for some rows: how often the clone was seen (once, few, many), or a class if it is expanded.

>TRBV18|TRBD2|few|TRBJ2-1
TGTGCCAGCTCACCCGCTTCCAGCGGGAGAAGCAATGAGCAGTTCTTC
CASSPASSGRSNEQFF
>TRBV7-9|NA|few|TRBJ2-7
TGTGCCAGCAGCCCCCCAGGACAGATCTACGAGCAGTACTTC
CASSPPGQIYEQYF
>TRBV27|TRBD2|NA|TRBJ2-1
TGTGCCAGCGCGTTGGGCTTACTAGCGTACAATGAGCAGTTCTTC
CASALGLLAYNEQFF
>TRBV10-1|NA|NA|TRBJ2-3
TGCGCCAGCGGCCCAGCAGGGGTTGGAGATACGCAGTATTTT
CASGPAGVGDTQYF
>TRBV12-3/TRBV12-4|TRBD1|NA|TRBJ2-3
TGTGCCAGCAGTTCCAAATTGGCCTATGGGACAGATATGCAGTATTTT
CASSSKLAYGTDMQYF
>TRBV5-1|NA|few|TRBJ2-3
TGCGCCAGCAGCTCAGGATTCGGGACTAGCACAGATACGCAGTATTTT
CASSSGFGTSTDTQYF
>TRBV7-4|NA|NA|TRBJ2-7
TGTGCCAGCAGCCCCGACTCCCACGAGCAGTACTTC
CASSPDSHEQYF
>TRBV20-1|NA|few|TRBJ2-1
TGCAGTGCTCAGGGGACTCCCTTCGAGCAGTTCTTC
CSAQGTPFEQFF
>TRBV7-6|NA|NA|TRBJ2-1
TGTGCCAGCAGCTTAGGCCCCCCGACGGCGAGCTCCTACAATGAGCAGTTCTTC
CASSLGPPTASSYNEQFF
>TRBV27|NA|NA|TRBJ2-3
TGTGCCAGCAGCCGCTCCTACCAGGGTGATACGCAGTATTTT
CASSRSYQGDTQYF
>TRBV4-1|TRBD2|NA|TRBJ2-1
TGCGCCAGCAGCCAAGATGCTAGCGGGTACTACAATGAGCAGTTCTTC
CASSQDASGYYNEQFF
>TRBV20-1|NA|once|TRBJ2-1
TGCAGTGCTAGACCGGGAGCAAACAATGAGCAGTTCTTC
CSARPGANNEQFF
>TRBV20-1|TRBD1|NA|TRBJ1-5
TGCAGTGCTAGAGATCCCGTAGGACAGGGTAATCAGCCCCAGCATTTT
CSARDPVGQGNQPQHF
>TRBV28|NA|NA|TRBJ2-7
TGTGCCAGTAAACCGGGATCTCCCTACGAGCAGTACTTC
CASKPGSPYEQYF
>TRBV5-1|TRBD1|NA|TRBJ2-5
TGCGCCAGCAGCTTGGAGGGGGCGCGCATGGAGACCCAGTACTTC
CASSLEGARMETQYF
>TRBV12-3/TRBV12-4|TRBD2|NA|TRBJ2-7
TGTGCCAGCAGAAAACGGGGGGGTAGGGACGAGCAGTACTTC
CASRKRGGRDEQYF
>TRBV2|NA|NA|TRBJ1-1
TGTGCCAGCAGTGAACTGCAAAGGAAGGGCACTGAAGCTTTCTTT
CASSELQRKGTEAFF
>TRBV11-2|TRBD1|NA|TRBJ1-5
TGTGCCAGCAGCCCGGACAGGACTCAACAGCCCCAGCATTTT
CASSPDRTQQPQHF
>TRBV3-1|NA|NA|TRBJ1-1
TGTGCCAGCAGCCAGATGGGGGACGCTACTGAAGCTTTCTTT
CASSQMGDATEAFF
>TRBV12-3/TRBV12-4|NA|once|TRBJ2-4
TGTGCCAGCAGTTTAGAGGTTTTCGAAAGAACCTACGAACAGTACTTC
CASSLEVFERTYEQYF
>TRBV5-5|NA|NA|TRBJ2-5
TGTGCCAGCACAATCCGGGGGTCAGACCAAGAGACCCAGTACTTC
CASTIRGSDQETQYF
>TRBV4-1|TRBD1|NA|TRBJ1-1
TGCGCCAGCAGCCAAGATATACAGGGGCACACTGAAGCTTTCTTT
CASSQDIQGHTEAFF
>TRBV5-1|NA|NA|TRBJ2-5
TGCGCCAGCAGCTTGGATGTGGCCCACCAAGAGACCCAGTACTTC
CASSLDVAHQETQYF
>TRBV7-9|NA|NA|TRBJ2-4
TGTGCCAGCAGCCCGACCCTAGGGGAGACCTTAGCCAAAAACATTCAGTACTTC
CASSPTLGETLAKNIQYF
>TRBV5-1|NA|once|TRBJ1-2
TGCGCCAGCAGCTTGGTTCCAGCTTCGGTTGGCTACACCTTC
CASSLVPASVGYTF
>TRBV3-1|NA|NA|TRBJ2-3
TGTGCCAGCAGCCAAGAGGCCACGCAGTATTTT
CASSQEATQYF